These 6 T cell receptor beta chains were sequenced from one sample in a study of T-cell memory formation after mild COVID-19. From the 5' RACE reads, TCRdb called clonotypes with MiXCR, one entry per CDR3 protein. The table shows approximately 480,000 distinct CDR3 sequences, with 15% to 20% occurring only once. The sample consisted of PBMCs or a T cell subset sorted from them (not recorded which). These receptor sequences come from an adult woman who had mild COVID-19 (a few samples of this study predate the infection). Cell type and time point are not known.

The CDR3 reads CASSKRQGNTEAFF. The CDR3 nucleotides read TGTGCCAGCAGCAAGAGACAGGGGAACACTGAAGCTTTCTTT. V gene TRBV11-2 combines with J gene TRBJ1-1, with 7 bases aligning to TRBD1. After removal of 5 bases from V and 1 base from J, the junction contained 4 bases not matched to a gene. The CDR3 has 14 amino acids. The V gene's germline CDR1 is SGHAT and CDR2 FQNNGV.

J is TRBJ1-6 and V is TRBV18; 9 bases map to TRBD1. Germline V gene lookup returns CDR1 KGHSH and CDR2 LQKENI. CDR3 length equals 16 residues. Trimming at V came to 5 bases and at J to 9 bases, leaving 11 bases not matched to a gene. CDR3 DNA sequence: TGTGCCAGCTCAAGGGACAGGGCTGGGCCTATTTCACCCCTCCACTTT. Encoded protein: CASSRDRAGPISPLHF.

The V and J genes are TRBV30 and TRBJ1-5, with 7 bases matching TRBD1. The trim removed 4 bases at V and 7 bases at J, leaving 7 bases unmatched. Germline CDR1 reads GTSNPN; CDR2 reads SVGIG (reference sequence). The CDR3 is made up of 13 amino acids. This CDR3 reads CAWKEGAGQPQHF. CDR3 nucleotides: TGTGCCTGGAAGGAGGGGGCAGGGCAGCCCCAGCATTTT.

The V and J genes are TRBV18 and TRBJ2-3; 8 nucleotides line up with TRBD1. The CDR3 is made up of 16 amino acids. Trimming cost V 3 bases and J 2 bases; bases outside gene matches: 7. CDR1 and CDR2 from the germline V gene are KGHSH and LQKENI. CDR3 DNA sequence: TGTGCCAGCTCACCGACGGGACAGGTGTCCACAGATACGCAGTATTTT. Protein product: CASSPTGQVSTDTQYF.

CDR3 coding DNA: TGTGCCAGCGGGACCGGGAACACCGGGGAGCTGTTTTTT. Translating gives CASGTGNTGELFF. V usage is TRBV7-2 and J usage is TRBJ2-2; D assignment may be TRBD1 or TRBD2 (5 bases each). Trimming took 8 bases from V and 1 from J, leaving 8 bases between them. In germline, CDR1 is SGHTA, CDR2 FQGNSA. The CDR3 loop spans 13 amino acids.

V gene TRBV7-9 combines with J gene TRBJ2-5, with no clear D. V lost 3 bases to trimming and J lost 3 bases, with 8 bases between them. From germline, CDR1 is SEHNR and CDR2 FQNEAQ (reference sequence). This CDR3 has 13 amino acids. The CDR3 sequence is CASSFRTKETQYF. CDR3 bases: TGTGCCAGCAGCTTCCGGACCAAAGAGACCCAGTACTTC.